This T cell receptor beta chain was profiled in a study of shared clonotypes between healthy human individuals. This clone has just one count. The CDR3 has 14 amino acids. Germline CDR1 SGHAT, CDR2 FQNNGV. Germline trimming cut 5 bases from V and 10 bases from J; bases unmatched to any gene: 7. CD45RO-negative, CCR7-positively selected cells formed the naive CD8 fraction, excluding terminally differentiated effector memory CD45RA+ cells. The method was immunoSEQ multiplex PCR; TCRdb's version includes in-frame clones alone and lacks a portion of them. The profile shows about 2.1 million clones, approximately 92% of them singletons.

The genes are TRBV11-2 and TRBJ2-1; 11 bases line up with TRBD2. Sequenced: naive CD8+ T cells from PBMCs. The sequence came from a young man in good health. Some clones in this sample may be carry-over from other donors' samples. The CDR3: CASSLSGRAWEQFF. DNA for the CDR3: TGTGCCAGCAGCCTTAGCGGGAGGGCCTGGGAGCAGTTCTTC.